This TCR beta chain was observed in a study of OX40 agonist ivuxolimab in advanced cancers. About the research overall: Six ivuxolimab dose levels, 0.01 to 10 mg/kg, were given intravenously every 2 weeks. Checkpoint inhibitors had been given previously to approximately 41% of patients. Findings and limits, study-wide: Average numbers of expanded clones were greater in CD8+ T cells than in CD4+.

This CDR3 comprises 15 residues. CDR1 is SGDLS and CDR2 is YYNGEE in the germline V gene. V lost 4 bases and J lost 2; bases outside the gene matches: 9. Concerning this clone itself: Its antigen is as yet unknown.

This table comes from immunoSEQ multiplex PCR, and its TCRdb copy is limited to in-frame clones, with some not included. The sample consists of around 110,000 clones, roughly 90% of them appearing once. V is TRBV9 and J is TRBJ2-7, with TRBD2 identical over 7 bases. The source of this sequence is an adult with an advanced solid tumor such as melanoma, head and neck, liver or kidney cancer. The material sequenced was CD4+ or CD8+ T cells sorted from blood, taken in a trial of the OX40 agonist ivuxolimab. The DNA for the CDR3 is TGTGCCAGCAGCCCCCGCCCTAGCGGTACCTACGAGCAGTACTTC. Its translation: CASSPRPSGTYEQYF. Together with reference TRBV9 and TRBJ2-7, the CDR3 gives the full variable domain: DSGVTQTPKHLITATGQRVTLRCSPRSGDLSVYWYQQSLDQGLQFLIQYYNGEERAKGNILERFSAQQFPDLHSELNLSSLELGDSALYFCASSPRPSGTYEQYFGPGTRLTVT.